The T cell receptor (beta chain) under discussion was sequenced for a study of cytomegalovirus exposure and HLA in healthy donors. TCRdb's copy holds only in-frame clones and misses some; the assay was immunoSEQ multiplex PCR. The top ten clones hold around 1% of a sample with over 250,000 clones, 86% of them seen once. This CDR3 has 14 residues. The germline V gene encodes CDR1 MNHEY and CDR2 SMNVEV (reference sequence). The ends lost 6 bases at V and 7 bases at J; junction bases unmatched: 11. Study outcomes and limitations: There were some public TCRs occurring in many donors, but most TCR sequences were rare.

This clone turned up a few times. What it recognizes is unknown. This sequence originates from a woman between 18 and 30 years old in good health and CMV-seronegative. The V and J genes are TRBV27 and TRBJ1-2, with 7 bases fitting TRBD1. The specimen sequenced was PBMCs. The CDR3 coding sequence is TGTGCCAGCAGCTGGGGTAACAGGGGAAGTGGCTACACCTTC. Its translation is CASSWGNRGSGYTF.